This T cell receptor (beta chain) was sequenced for a study of cytomegalovirus exposure and HLA in healthy donors. The V gene lost 3 bases and the J gene lost 4 bases, with 6 bases spanning the gap. This CDR3 spans 13 amino acids. CDR1 SGHTA and CDR2 FQGTGA come from the germline V gene. For this clone: Its antigen is currently unknown.

Use of 60 Vbeta and 13 Jbeta primers characterized the PCR. Clones were read by immunoSEQ multiplex PCR, and TCRdb kept only the in-frame ones, dropping some. This sample has about 120,000 clones, with 81% found just once. Study-wide findings and caveats: About 87% or about 30% of the time was how often most TCR beta V segments were productive, according to an earlier analysis. The majority of TCR sequences were rare, yet some public TCRs appeared in many donors. Reports indicate that TCR beta sequences accurately predicted the HLA-A and HLA-B alleles of most subjects.

The sample was PBMCs. The source of this sequence is a woman in her twenties or thirties in good health and CMV-seronegative. The chain has TRBV7-3 and TRBJ2-2; D ambiguous. The CDR3 bases are TGTGCCAGCAGCTTTTCTAGCACCGGGGAGCTGTTTTTT. Protein sequence: CASSFSSTGELFF.